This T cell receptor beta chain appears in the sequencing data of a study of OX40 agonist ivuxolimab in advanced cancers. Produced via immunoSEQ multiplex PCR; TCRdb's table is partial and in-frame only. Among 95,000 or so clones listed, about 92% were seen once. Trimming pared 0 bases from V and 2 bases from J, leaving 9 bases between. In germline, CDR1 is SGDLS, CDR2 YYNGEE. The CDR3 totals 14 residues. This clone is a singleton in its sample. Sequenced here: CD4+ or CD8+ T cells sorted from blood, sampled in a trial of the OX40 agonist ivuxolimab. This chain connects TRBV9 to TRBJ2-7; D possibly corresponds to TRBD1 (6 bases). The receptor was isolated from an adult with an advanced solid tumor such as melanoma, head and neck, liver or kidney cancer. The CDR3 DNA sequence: TGTGCCAGCAGCGTAGACAGGGTTACCTACGAGCAGTACTTC. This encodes CASSVDRVTYEQYF.